The next 21 T cell receptor beta chains were all read from a single sample in a study of cytotoxic CD8 clonotypes in ibrutinib-treated CLL. Sequencing used immunoSEQ multiplex PCR; TCRdb keeps in-frame clones, though not all of them. The sample holds some 300,000 clones, roughly 80% seen once. Sequencing was performed on PBMCs, taken before ibrutinib treatment. The receptors derive from a human donor with chronic lymphocytic leukemia.

This chain connects TRBV11-1 to TRBJ2-1; 7 positions match TRBD2. The CDR3 runs 14 residues. The ends lost 8 bases at V and 6 bases at J; junction bases unmatched: 10. Germline loops: CDR1 SGHAT, CDR2 FQDESV (reference sequence). CDR3 DNA sequence: TGTGCCAGCCGGGCCGTCTGGGAGGGCAATGAGCAGTTCTTC. Amino acids: CASRAVWEGNEQFF.

The rearrangement uses TRBV7-6 and TRBJ2-7, with D tentatively TRBD2 (5 bases). This CDR3 has 13 residues. V lost 5 bases to trimming and J lost 0 bases, with 8 bases between them. Germline CDR1 SGHVS, CDR2 FNYEAQ. The CDR3 sequence: CASSRGYSYEQYF. The CDR3 nucleotides are TGTGCCAGCAGCCGAGGGTACTCCTACGAGCAGTACTTC.

In nucleotides, the CDR3 is TGTGCCAGCAGTTACGGGACTAGCGGAGAGACCCAGTACTTC. Amino acids: CASSYGTSGETQYF. The gene calls are TRBV6-5 and TRBJ2-5; 11 bases agree with TRBD2. This CDR3 has 14 amino acids. Germline CDR1 reads MNHEY; CDR2 reads SVGAGI. With V trimmed by 2 bases and J by 4 bases, 0 bases remained unmatched.

This chain connects TRBV19 to TRBJ1-2; 7 bases fit TRBD1. The germline V gene encodes CDR1 LNHDA and CDR2 SQIVND (reference sequence). V shed 5 bases and J 1 base; nucleotides not matched to a gene: 10. The CDR3 extends over 16 amino acids. The CDR3 sequence is CASSLGTGAFNYGYTF. In DNA form, the CDR3 reads TGTGCCAGTAGTTTAGGCACAGGGGCCTTTAACTATGGCTACACCTTC.

The V call is TRBV5-6, the J call TRBJ2-7; possible D gene TRBD1, 9 bases. CDR1 SGHDT and CDR2 YYEEEE come from the germline V gene. The CDR3 has 15 amino acids. Deletions cut 6 bases from V and 4 bases from J, with 20 bases between. CDR3: CASTREGQGAYEQYF. In DNA form, the CDR3 reads TGTGCCAGCACCCGGGAGGGACAGGGTGCGTACGAGCAGTACTTC.

The chain uses TRBV18 and TRBJ2-7; 7 bases agree with TRBD1. The trim removed 2 bases at V and 3 bases at J, leaving 4 bases unmatched. This CDR3 has 14 amino acids. Germline CDR1 is KGHSH and CDR2 is LQKENI. The CDR3 region is CASSPETGHYEQYF. CDR3 DNA sequence: TGTGCCAGCTCACCAGAGACAGGGCACTACGAGCAGTACTTC.

This chain links TRBV15 with TRBJ1-1, with D possibly being TRBD1 (6 bases). Per the germline V gene, CDR1 is LNHNV and CDR2 is YYDKDF (reference sequence). The CDR3 sequence is 15 residues long. The ends were cut back, 2 bases at V and 4 bases at J, with 14 bases in the middle. CDR3 in amino acids: CATSRQGTGVTEAFF. The CDR3 DNA follows: TGTGCCACCAGCAGACAGGGGACGGGGGTCACTGAAGCTTTCTTT.

The genes are TRBV2 and TRBJ2-3; TRBD2 aligns across 11 bases. The V segment lost 7 bases and the J segment 6 bases; nucleotides outside the gene matches: 9. The CDR3 is 15 amino acids. Looked up from germline, CDR1 is SNHLY and CDR2 is FYNNEI. CDR3 DNA sequence: TGTGCCAGCACCTCTAGATTAGCGGGAGGGGATACGCAGTATTTT. Its protein is CASTSRLAGGDTQYF.

The chain joins TRBV19 to TRBJ2-1; 14 bases match TRBD2. The CDR3 is 15 amino acids. J gave up 10 bases and V 3 bases, and 5 bases lay outside the gene matches. The germline CDR1 and CDR2 sequences are LNHDA and SQIVND (reference sequence). CDR3 protein: CASSMGLAGAGEQFF. Here the CDR3 DNA reads TGTGCCAGTAGTATGGGACTAGCGGGAGCGGGAGAGCAGTTCTTC.

J is TRBJ1-4 and V is TRBV28, with D tentatively TRBD1 (5 bases). The ends were cut back, 3 bases at V and 11 bases at J, with 16 bases in the middle. Germline V gives CDR1 MDHEN, CDR2 SYDVKM. The length of the CDR3 is 14 residues. The CDR3 DNA follows: TGTGCCAGCAGTTTCCAAAGAGAGGGGCAGAAACTGTTTTTT. This translates into CASSFQREGQKLFF.

This rearrangement joins TRBV11-2 to TRBJ2-2; possibly TRBD2 for D (5 bases). V lost 6 bases, J lost 4 bases, and 15 bases lay in between. The CDR3 sequence is 15 residues long. From germline, CDR1 is SGHAT and CDR2 FQNNGV. This CDR3 reads CASSPDAGATGELFF. The CDR3 DNA reads as TGTGCCAGCAGTCCTGACGCGGGTGCCACCGGGGAGCTGTTTTTT.

This clone has only a few counts. The V and J genes are TRBV7-3 and TRBJ2-7, with 13 bases matching TRBD2. CDR1 is SGHTA and CDR2 is FQGTGA in the germline V gene. V lost 2 bases to trimming and J lost 5 bases; unmatched junction nucleotides: 3. The CDR3 totals 15 residues. CDR3 sequence reads: CASSLDGLAGDEQYF. In DNA form, the CDR3 reads TGTGCCAGCAGCTTAGACGGACTAGCGGGAGACGAGCAGTACTTC.

V is TRBV19 and J is TRBJ1-3; 8 positions agree with TRBD1. Looked up from germline, CDR1 is LNHDA and CDR2 is SQIVND (reference sequence). Trimming removed 4 bases from V and 1 base from J; junction bases left unmatched: 6. This CDR3 has 16 residues. CDR3 amino acids: CASSTPGGASGNTIYF. The CDR3, as DNA: TGTGCCAGTAGTACCCCAGGGGGCGCATCTGGAAACACCATATATTTT.

The chain has TRBV6-4 and TRBJ2-1; TRBD2 matches at 9 bases. The V gene end was trimmed by 2 bases and the J gene end by 8 bases; junction bases not matched to a gene: 4. Germline V gene data show CDR1 as MRHNA and CDR2 as SNTAGT. This CDR3 contains 14 residues. CDR3: CASSDLAGSDEQFF. Written as DNA, the CDR3 is TGTGCCAGCAGTGACCTAGCGGGATCCGATGAGCAGTTCTTC.

This sequence joins TRBV13 and TRBJ2-2; 10 bases map to TRBD1. Germline V gene lookup returns CDR1 PRHDT and CDR2 FYEKMQ (reference sequence). This CDR3 spans 16 amino acids. J lost 4 bases, V lost 5 bases, and 7 bases had no gene match. CDR3 amino acids: CASSTGTGDPTGELFF. The CDR3, as DNA: TGTGCCAGCAGCACCGGGACAGGGGATCCCACCGGGGAGCTGTTTTTT.

A few counts support this clone. This chain links TRBV27 with TRBJ1-1; possibly TRBD1 for D (6 bases). Germline V lookup: CDR1 MNHEY, CDR2 SMNVEV (reference sequence). Trimming left V 3 bases short and J 4 bases short, with 18 bases between. The CDR3 spans 16 residues. CDR3 in amino acids: CASSLGQGIKRTEAFF. The DNA of the CDR3 is TGTGCCAGCAGTTTGGGTCAGGGGATAAAGCGCACTGAAGCTTTCTTT.

There are a few counts of this clone. This chain uses TRBV7-2 with TRBJ2-1; weak D call: TRBD2 (5 bases). Germline V gene lookup returns CDR1 SGHTA and CDR2 FQGNSA. The V end was cut by 5 bases, the J end by 9 bases, with 14 bases between. The CDR3 runs to 13 residues. In nucleotides, the CDR3 is TGTGCCAGCAGCGGACTCCCCCTTAGTGAGCAGTTCTTC. As protein: CASSGLPLSEQFF.

This chain links TRBV6-4 with TRBJ1-2; tentative D call: TRBD1 (6 bases). Trimming left V 4 bases short and J 8 bases short, with 14 bases between. The CDR3 spans 13 residues. Germline V gives CDR1 MRHNA, CDR2 SNTAGT. CDR3 residues: CASSVEQGSGYTF. CDR3 in DNA: TGTGCCAGCAGTGTCGAACAGGGAAGCGGCTACACCTTC.

The rearrangement links TRBV25-1 to TRBJ2-1; weak D call: TRBD1 (5 bases). The V end lost 4 bases, the J end lost 8 bases, and 12 bases lay between the germline ends. The germline CDR1 and CDR2 sequences are MGHDK and SYGVNS. This CDR3 has 13 residues. DNA of the CDR3: TGTGCCAGCAGTGGACAGAGTTTGCATGAGCAGTTCTTC. It encodes CASSGQSLHEQFF.

The J gene is TRBJ1-2, the V gene TRBV19; D gene ambiguous. Germline loops: CDR1 LNHDA, CDR2 SQIVND (reference sequence). The CDR3 runs to 15 residues. V was pared by 1 base and J by 3 bases, with 12 bases between. CDR3 sequence (DNA): TGTGCCAGTAGTATAGGGCAGTCAAGGCACTATGGCTACACCTTC. It is translated as CASSIGQSRHYGYTF.

This chain connects TRBV20-1 to TRBJ2-7, with D possibly matching TRBD1 (5 bases). CDR1 is DFQATT, CDR2 SNEGSKA, per germline (reference sequence). The CDR3 is made up of 11 amino acids. Between the trimmed V and J ends, which lost 5 bases and 3 bases, there was a span of 8 bases. CDR3 bases: TGCAGTGCTCGGACATACTACGAGCAGTACTTC. Residues: CSARTYYEQYF.